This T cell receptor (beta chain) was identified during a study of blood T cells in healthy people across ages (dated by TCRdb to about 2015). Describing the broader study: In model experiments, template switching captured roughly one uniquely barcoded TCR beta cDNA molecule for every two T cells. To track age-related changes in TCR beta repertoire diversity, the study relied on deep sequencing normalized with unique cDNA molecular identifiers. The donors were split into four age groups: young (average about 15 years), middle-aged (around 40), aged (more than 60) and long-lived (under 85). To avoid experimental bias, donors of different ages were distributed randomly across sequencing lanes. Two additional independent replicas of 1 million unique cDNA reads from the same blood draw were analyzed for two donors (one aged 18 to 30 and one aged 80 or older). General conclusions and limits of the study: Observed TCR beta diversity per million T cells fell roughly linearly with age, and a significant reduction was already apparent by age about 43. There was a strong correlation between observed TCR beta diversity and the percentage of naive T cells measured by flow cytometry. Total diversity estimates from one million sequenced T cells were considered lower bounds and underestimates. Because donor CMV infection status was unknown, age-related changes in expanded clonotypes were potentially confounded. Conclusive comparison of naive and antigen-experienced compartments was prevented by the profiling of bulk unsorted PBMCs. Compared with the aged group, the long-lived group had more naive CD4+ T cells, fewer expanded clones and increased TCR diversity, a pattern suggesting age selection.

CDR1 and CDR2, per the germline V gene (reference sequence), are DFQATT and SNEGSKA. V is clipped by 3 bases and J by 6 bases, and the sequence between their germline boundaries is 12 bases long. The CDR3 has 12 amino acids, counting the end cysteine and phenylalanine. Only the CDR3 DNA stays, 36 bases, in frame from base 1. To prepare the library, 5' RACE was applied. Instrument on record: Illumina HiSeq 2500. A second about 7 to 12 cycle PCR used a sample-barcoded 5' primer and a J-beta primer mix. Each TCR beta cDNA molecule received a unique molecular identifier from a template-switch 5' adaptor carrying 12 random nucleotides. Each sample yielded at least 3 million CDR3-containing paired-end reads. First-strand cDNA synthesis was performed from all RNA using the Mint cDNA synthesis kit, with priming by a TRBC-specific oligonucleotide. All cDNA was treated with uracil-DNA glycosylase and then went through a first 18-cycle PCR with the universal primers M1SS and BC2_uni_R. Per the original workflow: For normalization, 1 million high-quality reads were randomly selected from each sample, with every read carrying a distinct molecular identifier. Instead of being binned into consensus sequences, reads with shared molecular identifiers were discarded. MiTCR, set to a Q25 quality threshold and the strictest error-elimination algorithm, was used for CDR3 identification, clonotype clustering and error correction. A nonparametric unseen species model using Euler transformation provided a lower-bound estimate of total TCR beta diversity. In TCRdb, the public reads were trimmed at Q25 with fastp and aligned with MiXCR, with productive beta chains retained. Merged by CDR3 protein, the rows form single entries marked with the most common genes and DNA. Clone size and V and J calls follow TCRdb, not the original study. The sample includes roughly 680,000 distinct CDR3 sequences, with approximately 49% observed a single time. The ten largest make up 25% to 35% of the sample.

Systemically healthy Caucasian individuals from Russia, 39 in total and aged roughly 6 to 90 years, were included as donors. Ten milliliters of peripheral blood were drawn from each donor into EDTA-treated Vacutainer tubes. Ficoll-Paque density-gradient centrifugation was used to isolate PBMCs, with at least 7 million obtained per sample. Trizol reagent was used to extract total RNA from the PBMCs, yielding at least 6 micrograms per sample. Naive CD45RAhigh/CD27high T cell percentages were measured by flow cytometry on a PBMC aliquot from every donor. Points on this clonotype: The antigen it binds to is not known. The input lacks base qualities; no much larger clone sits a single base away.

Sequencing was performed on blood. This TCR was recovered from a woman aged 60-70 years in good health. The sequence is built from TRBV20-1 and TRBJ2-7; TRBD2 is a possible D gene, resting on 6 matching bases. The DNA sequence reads TGCAGTGCTAGTTTCCTAGCGCCCGAGCAGTACTTC. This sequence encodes CSASFLAPEQYF.